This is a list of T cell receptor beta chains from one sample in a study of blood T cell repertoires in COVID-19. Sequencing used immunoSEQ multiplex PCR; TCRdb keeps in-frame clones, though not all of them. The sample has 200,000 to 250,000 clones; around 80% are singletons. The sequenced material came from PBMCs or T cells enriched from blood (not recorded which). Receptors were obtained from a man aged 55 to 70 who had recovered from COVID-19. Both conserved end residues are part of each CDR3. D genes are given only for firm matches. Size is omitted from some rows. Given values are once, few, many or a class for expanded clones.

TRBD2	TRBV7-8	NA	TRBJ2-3	CASSLARGADTQYF	TGTGCCAGCAGCTTAGCGCGGGGGGCAGATACGCAGTATTTT
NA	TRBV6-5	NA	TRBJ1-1	CASSWSGGMGNTEAFF	TGTGCCAGCAGTTGGTCGGGAGGAATGGGGAACACTGAAGCTTTCTTT
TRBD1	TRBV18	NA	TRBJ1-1	CASSPGQGIRGFTEAFF	TGTGCCAGCTCACCGGGACAGGGGATTAGGGGGTTCACTGAAGCTTTCTTT
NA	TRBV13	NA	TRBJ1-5	CASSVTRDQPQHF	TGTGCCAGCAGCGTAACTAGGGATCAGCCCCAGCATTTT
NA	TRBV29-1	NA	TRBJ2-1	CSVDPTRSYNEQFF	TGCAGCGTTGACCCGACGAGGTCCTACAATGAGCAGTTCTTC
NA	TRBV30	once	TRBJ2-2	CAWSVQRTGELFF	TGTGCCTGGAGTGTACAGAGAACCGGGGAGCTGTTTTTT
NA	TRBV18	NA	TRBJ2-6	CASSPVGATSSGANVLTF	TGTGCCAGCTCTCCAGTGGGGGCGACCAGCTCTGGGGCCAACGTCCTGACTTTC
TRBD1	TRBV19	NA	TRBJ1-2	CASSPPDLTGIRPYGYTF	TGTGCCAGTAGTCCTCCCGACCTGACAGGGATCCGACCCTATGGCTACACCTTC
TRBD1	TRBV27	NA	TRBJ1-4	CASSFGTGGGKLFF	TGTGCCAGCAGTTTCGGGACAGGGGGCGGAAAACTGTTTTTT
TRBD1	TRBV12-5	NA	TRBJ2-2	CASGLLQGGIGELFF	TGTGCTAGTGGTTTGTTACAAGGGGGCATCGGGGAGCTGTTTTTT
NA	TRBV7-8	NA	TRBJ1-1	CASSRPRTEAFF	TGTGCCAGCAGCAGGCCGAGGACTGAAGCTTTCTTT
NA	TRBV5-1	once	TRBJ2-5	CASSPGQTGIETQYF	TGCGCCAGCAGCCCAGGGCAAACAGGGATAGAGACCCAGTACTTC
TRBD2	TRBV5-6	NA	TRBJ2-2	CASSKYRERGLTGELFF	TGTGCCAGCAGCAAATACAGGGAGCGGGGGTTGACCGGGGAGCTGTTTTTT
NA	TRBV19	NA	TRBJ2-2	CASSIASTGELFF	TGTGCCAGTAGTATAGCTAGCACCGGGGAGCTGTTTTTT
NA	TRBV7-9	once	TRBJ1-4	CASSRLGGANEKLFF	TGTGCCAGCAGCCGACTGGGAGGGGCTAATGAAAAACTGTTTTTT
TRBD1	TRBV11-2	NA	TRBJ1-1	CASSLRGPSPNTEAFF	TGTGCCAGCAGCTTAAGGGGGCCCAGCCCCAACACTGAAGCTTTCTTT
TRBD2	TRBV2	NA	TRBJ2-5	CASNPSGGAGETQYF	TGTGCCAGCAATCCTAGCGGGGGGGCCGGGGAGACCCAGTACTTC
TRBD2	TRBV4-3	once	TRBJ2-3	CASSQELAGGASTDTQYF	TGCGCCAGCAGCCAAGAGCTAGCGGGGGGGGCTAGCACAGATACGCAGTATTTT
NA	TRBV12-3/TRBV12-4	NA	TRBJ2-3	CASSLASTDTQYF	TGTGCCAGCAGTTTGGCCTCCACAGATACGCAGTATTTT
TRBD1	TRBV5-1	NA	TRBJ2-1	CASSSQGASYNEQFF	TGCGCCAGCAGCTCACAGGGGGCTTCCTACAATGAGCAGTTCTTC
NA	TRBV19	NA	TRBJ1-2	CASSVPGLLGGYTF	TGTGCCAGTAGTGTACCGGGACTCCTGGGCGGCTACACCTTC
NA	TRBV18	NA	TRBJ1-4	CASSPQQATNEKLFF	TGTGCCAGCTCACCTCAACAGGCAACTAATGAAAAACTGTTTTTT
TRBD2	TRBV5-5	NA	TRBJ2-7	CASSLLAGGLEQYF	TGTGCCAGCAGCTTACTAGCGGGGGGCCTCGAGCAGTACTTC
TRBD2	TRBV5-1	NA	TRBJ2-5	CASSLFPTSGGAETQYF	TGCGCCAGCAGCTTGTTCCCGACTAGCGGGGGGGCGGAGACCCAGTACTTC
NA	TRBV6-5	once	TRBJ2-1	CASKTGLAYNEQFF	TGTGCCAGCAAAACAGGGTTGGCCTACAATGAGCAGTTCTTC
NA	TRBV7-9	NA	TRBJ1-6	CASSLGAAGNSPLHF	TGTGCCAGCAGCTTAGGGGCGGCGGGGAATTCACCCCTCCACTTT
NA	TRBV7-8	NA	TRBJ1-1	CASSPRGIRNTEAFF	TGTGCCAGCAGCCCCCGGGGGATACGGAACACTGAAGCTTTCTTT
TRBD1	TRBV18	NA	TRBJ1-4	CASSQGQIATNEKLFF	TGTGCCAGCTCACAGGGACAGATAGCAACTAATGAAAAACTGTTTTTT
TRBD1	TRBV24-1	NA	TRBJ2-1	CATSDRDRGVIF	TGTGCCACCAGTGATCGGGACAGGGGTGTTATCTTC
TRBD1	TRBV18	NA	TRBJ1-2	CASSQTGLGYTF	TGTGCCAGCTCACAGACAGGGTTGGGCTACACCTTC
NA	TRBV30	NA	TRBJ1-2	CASKGVAGYTF	TGTGCCTCTAAAGGGGTGGCTGGCTACACCTTC
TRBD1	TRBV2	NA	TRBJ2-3	CASRVTGTGADTQYF	TGTGCCAGCAGAGTTACCGGGACAGGGGCAGATACGCAGTATTTT
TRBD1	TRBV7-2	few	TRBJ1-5	CASSIRTGDGQPQHF	TGTGCCAGCAGCATCAGGACAGGGGATGGTCAGCCCCAGCATTTT
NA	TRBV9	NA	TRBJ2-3	CASSASGGRGDTQYF	TGTGCCAGCAGCGCCTCCGGGGGGCGGGGAGATACGCAGTATTTT
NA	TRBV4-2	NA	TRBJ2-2	CASSHPGVAGELFF	TGTGCCAGCAGCCATCCGGGGGTAGCCGGGGAGCTGTTTTTT
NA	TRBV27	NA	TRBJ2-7	CASTSTVSYEQYF	TGTGCCAGCACCTCGACAGTCTCCTACGAGCAGTACTTC
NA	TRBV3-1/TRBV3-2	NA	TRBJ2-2	CASSPSTAIRHTGELFF	TGTGCCAGCAGCCCCTCGACAGCCATACGTCACACCGGGGAGCTGTTTTTT
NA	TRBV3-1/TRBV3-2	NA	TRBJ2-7	CASSQVEAGEQYF	TGTGCCAGCAGCCAAGTGGAGGCGGGGGAGCAGTACTTC
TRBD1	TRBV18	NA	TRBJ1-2	CASSPSPMFGRGPGYTF	TGTGCCAGCTCACCCTCCCCGATGTTTGGCAGGGGGCCCGGCTACACCTTC
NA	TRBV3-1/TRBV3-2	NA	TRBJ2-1	CASSQAARGIEQFF	TGTGCCAGCAGCCAAGCAGCTCGCGGGATCGAGCAGTTCTTC
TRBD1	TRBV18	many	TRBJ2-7	CASSPQAGGGYEQYF	TGTGCCAGCTCACCACAGGCAGGGGGCGGCTACGAGCAGTACTTC
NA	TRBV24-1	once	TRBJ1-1	CATSEAGAGTEAFF	TGTGCCACCAGTGAAGCAGGGGCGGGCACTGAAGCTTTCTTT
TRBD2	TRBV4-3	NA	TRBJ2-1	CASSQAVTSGGWNEQFF	TGCGCCAGCAGCCAAGCCGTTACTAGCGGGGGGTGGAATGAGCAGTTCTTC
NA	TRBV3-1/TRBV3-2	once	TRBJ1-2	CASSQVRGIYGYTF	TGTGCCAGCAGCCAAGTCCGGGGGATCTATGGCTACACCTTC
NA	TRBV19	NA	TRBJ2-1	CASSGGYYNEQFF	TGTGCCAGTAGTGGGGGGTACTACAATGAGCAGTTCTTC
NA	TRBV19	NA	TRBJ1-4	CASSATGSFNEKLFF	TGTGCCAGTAGTGCTACAGGTTCCTTTAATGAAAAACTGTTTTTT
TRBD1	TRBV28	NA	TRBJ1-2	CASGTDGYTF	TGTGCCAGCGGGACAGATGGCTACACCTTC
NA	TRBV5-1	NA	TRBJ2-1	CASSLGDTYNEQFF	TGCGCCAGCAGCTTGGGGGACACTTACAATGAGCAGTTCTTC
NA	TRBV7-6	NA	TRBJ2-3	CASSLGSGDTDTQYF	TGTGCCAGCAGCTTAGGCTCCGGAGACACAGATACGCAGTATTTT
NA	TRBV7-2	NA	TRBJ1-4	CASSLYNRVNEKLFF	TGTGCCAGCAGCTTATATAACAGGGTGAATGAAAAACTGTTTTTT